This T cell receptor beta chain was sequenced for a study of T cell changes during pregnancy in multiple sclerosis. Measured with immunoSEQ multiplex PCR; TCRdb has only the in-frame clones, and not every one. In the table there are 100,000 or so clones, roughly nine tenths of which are singletons. Germline V gives CDR1 KGHSH, CDR2 LQKENI. The CDR3 spans 16 residues. V trimming: 3 bases; J trimming: 3 bases; junction bases outside the gene matches: 3. The specimen comprised peripheral blood, sampled in the second trimester of pregnancy. The rearrangement links TRBV18 to TRBJ2-6; TRBD1 agrees at 9 bases. The receptor's source is a female donor in good health, enrolled as a control in a pregnancy study. The CDR3 DNA sequence: TGTGCCAGCTCACCGGGACAGGGTATTGGGGCCAACGTCCTGACTTTC. Amino acid sequence: CASSPGQGIGANVLTF. The entire variable domain, with the rest obtained from reference TRBV18 and TRBJ2-6, is as follows: NAGVMQNPRHLVRRRGQEARLRCSPMKGHSHVYWYRQLPEEGLKFMVYLQKENIIDESGMPKERFSAEFPKEGPSILRIQQVVRGDSAAYFCASSPGQGIGANVLTFGAGSRLTVL.